The 21 T cell receptor beta chains presented below share a single source sample, sequenced in a study of OX40 agonist ivuxolimab in advanced cancers. Produced via immunoSEQ multiplex PCR; TCRdb's table is partial and in-frame only. The sample consists of 100,000 to 150,000 clones, just under 95% of them appearing once. The sample in question was CD4+ or CD8+ T cells sorted from blood, obtained in a trial of the OX40 agonist ivuxolimab. The receptors originated from an adult with an advanced solid tumor such as melanoma, head and neck, liver or kidney cancer.

The rearrangement uses TRBV9 and TRBJ2-1; TRBD2 matches at 9 bases. Germline assignment: CDR1 SGDLS and CDR2 YYNGEE. This CDR3 is built from 17 residues. J lost 0 bases, V lost 0 bases, and 4 bases had no gene match. The CDR3 bases are TGTGCCAGCAGCGTAGGGCTAGCGGGAAGCTCCTACAATGAGCAGTTCTTC. This gives the protein CASSVGLAGSSYNEQFF. Drawing the rest from reference TRBV9 and TRBJ2-1, the complete variable domain is DSGVTQTPKHLITATGQRVTLRCSPRSGDLSVYWYQQSLDQGLQFLIQYYNGEERAKGNILERFSAQQFPDLHSELNLSSLELGDSALYFCASSVGLAGSSYNEQFFGPGTRLTVL.

V is TRBV7-2 and J is TRBJ2-2; D not certain. Germline assignment: CDR1 SGHTA and CDR2 FQGNSA. The V end lost 5 bases, the J end lost 0 bases, and 16 bases lay between the germline ends. This CDR3 spans 17 amino acids. The CDR3 bases are TGTGCCAGCAGCCCCCCGGGTGGCCGAACGAACACCGGGGAGCTGTTTTTT. This codes for CASSPPGGRTNTGELFF.

The chain carries TRBV12-5 and TRBJ2-7; D perhaps matches TRBD1 (6 bases). V lost 3 bases to trimming and J lost 0 bases, with 9 bases between them. The CDR3 runs 14 residues. From germline, CDR1 is LGHNT and CDR2 FRNRAP. The CDR3 DNA reads as TGTGCTAGTGGTTTAAGACAGGACTCCTACGAGCAGTACTTC. Translated, it gives CASGLRQDSYEQYF. The variable domain in full, completed from reference TRBV12-5 and TRBJ2-7, reads DARVTQTPRHKVTEMGQEVTMRCQPILGHNTVFWYRQTMMQGLELLAYFRNRAPLDDSGMPKDRFSAEMPDATLATLKIQPSEPRDSAVYFCASGLRQDSYEQYFGPGTRLTVT.

J is TRBJ2-2 and V is TRBV19; D might be TRBD1 (6 bases). V gave up 8 bases and J gave up 9 bases, with 19 bases separating them. The CDR3 consists of 14 residues. CDR1 and CDR2 from the germline V gene are LNHDA and SQIVND (reference sequence). DNA for the CDR3: TGTGCCAGTTCCACAGGGTTTGGGGACCGGGAGCTGTTTTTT. Protein: CASSTGFGDRELFF.

V is TRBV29-1 and J is TRBJ1-1; D possibly corresponds to TRBD1 (5 bases). Trimming cost V 3 bases and J 5 bases, with 7 bases left between them. There are 11 residues in the CDR3. The V gene's germline CDR1 is SQVTM and CDR2 ANQGSEA. CDR3 DNA sequence: TGCAGCGTTGATCGGGGGACTGAAGCTTTCTTT. Its translation: CSVDRGTEAFF.

The rearrangement uses TRBV28 and TRBJ1-2; D is unresolved. This CDR3 comprises 13 residues. Trimming removed 9 bases at V and 4 bases at J, with 15 bases between. In germline, CDR1 is MDHEN, CDR2 SYDVKM. The CDR3 spells CASTRPPLYGYTF. In DNA, the CDR3 is TGTGCCAGTACAAGACCCCCCCTCTATGGCTACACCTTC.

The rearrangement links TRBV5-1 to TRBJ2-1; the D is unclear. The length of the CDR3 is 15 residues. The germline CDR1 and CDR2 sequences are SGHRS and YFSETQ. The V gene lost 4 bases and the J gene lost 0 bases, with 11 bases spanning the gap. In nucleotides, the CDR3 is TGCGCCAGCAGCGCTGACATTAGCTCCTACAATGAGCAGTTCTTC. Translated, it gives CASSADISSYNEQFF.

This chain joins TRBV4-1 and TRBJ2-7; TRBD1 agrees at 10 bases. Germline lookup yields CDR1 MGHRA and CDR2 YSYEKL. The CDR3 spans 15 residues. Trimming cost V 4 bases and J 1 base; bases outside gene matches: 4. The CDR3 sequence is CASSRDRGSSYEQYF. The CDR3 region has the DNA TGCGCCAGCAGCCGGGACAGGGGAAGTTCCTACGAGCAGTACTTC.

The J gene is TRBJ2-7, the V gene TRBV2, with TRBD2 matching 9 bases. The CDR3 has 16 amino acids. Looked up from germline, CDR1 is SNHLY and CDR2 is FYNNEI. Unmatched junction bases numbered 12, after V lost 5 bases and J lost 4 bases. The CDR3 sequence is CASSPRASGALYEQYF. The DNA of the CDR3 is TGTGCCAGCAGTCCACGGGCTAGCGGGGCCCTATACGAGCAGTACTTC.

This rearrangement joins TRBV19 to TRBJ1-2, with D perhaps matching TRBD1 (5 bases). V was trimmed by 7 bases and J by 1 base, leaving 10 bases between them. The CDR3 has 13 amino acids. Germline V gene sequence: CDR1 LNHDA, CDR2 SQIVND (reference sequence). The CDR3 reads CASTPGGNYGYTF. The CDR3 DNA sequence: TGTGCCAGTACCCCGGGGGGTAACTATGGCTACACCTTC. The full variable domain, rest sourced from reference TRBV19 and TRBJ1-2, is DGGITQSPKYLFRKEGQNVTLSCEQNLNHDAMYWYRQDPGQGLRLIYYSQIVNDFQKGDIAEGYSVSREKKESFPLTVTSAQKNPTAFYLCASTPGGNYGYTFGSGTRLTVV.

The rearrangement uses TRBV7-2 and TRBJ2-2, with 10 bases aligning to TRBD2. With 4 bases clipped from V and 4 bases from J, the junction kept 6 bases outside the gene matches. Germline assignment: CDR1 SGHTA and CDR2 FQGNSA. CDR3 size: 16 residues. The DNA for the CDR3 is TGTGCCAGCAGCTCAAACCTAGCGGGGGCCACCGGGGAGCTGTTTTTT. It is translated as CASSSNLAGATGELFF. Drawing the rest from reference TRBV7-2 and TRBJ2-2, the complete variable domain is GAGVSQSPSNKVTEKGKDVELRCDPISGHTALYWYRQSLGQGLEFLIYFQGNSAPDKSGLPSDRFSAERTGGSVSTLTIQRTQQEDSAVYLCASSSNLAGATGELFFGEGSRLTVL.

V and J are TRBV20-1 and TRBJ2-3; no clear D. The CDR3 is 11 residues long. V dropped 4 bases and J dropped 2 bases, with 4 bases sitting between them. Germline V gene data show CDR1 as DFQATT and CDR2 as SNEGSKA (reference sequence). The CDR3 sequence is CSATFTDTQYF. CDR3 coding DNA: TGCAGTGCTACCTTCACAGATACGCAGTATTTT.

This clone appeared a single time. The chain recombines TRBV19 with TRBJ2-3; D is undetermined. Trimming removed 5 bases at V and 1 base at J, with 7 bases between. This CDR3 spans 13 amino acids. Germline assignment: CDR1 LNHDA and CDR2 SQIVND (reference sequence). The CDR3 protein is CASSDRGTDTQYF. Written as DNA, the CDR3 is TGTGCCAGTAGTGATAGGGGCACAGATACGCAGTATTTT.

The rearrangement links TRBV28 to TRBJ2-2; the D is unclear. Trimming took 8 bases from V and 8 from J, leaving 12 bases between them. This CDR3 has 12 amino acids. CDR1 MDHEN and CDR2 SYDVKM come from the germline V gene. In DNA form, the CDR3 reads TGTGCCAGCCTCGCGCGCCGGGGGGAGCTGTTTTTT. Translated: CASLARRGELFF.

This clone was counted a single time. V and J are TRBV7-9 and TRBJ1-1; D not certain. Germline V CDR1 and CDR2: SEHNR, FQNEAQ (reference sequence). V lost 5 bases and J 0 bases, leaving 13 bases between the germline ends. CDR3 length equals 15 residues. CDR3: CASSQFGGVNTEAFF. In DNA, the CDR3 is TGTGCCAGCAGCCAATTTGGCGGGGTGAACACTGAAGCTTTCTTT.

J is TRBJ1-3 and V is TRBV19; the D is unclear. The CDR3 runs 16 residues. The germline V gene has CDR1 LNHDA and CDR2 SQIVND (reference sequence). Trimming pared 7 bases from V and 0 bases from J, leaving 16 bases between. For the CDR3, the DNA is TGTGCCAGTACCCCGGGATTTACTATCTCTGGAAACACCATATATTTT. Translated: CASTPGFTISGNTIYF.

The chain employs TRBV5-8 and TRBJ1-1, with 7 bases aligning to TRBD1. The CDR3 sequence is 17 residues long. Germline assignment: CDR1 SGHTS and CDR2 YDEGEE. V trimming: 1 base; J trimming: 3 bases; junction bases outside the gene matches: 12. The CDR3 sequence is CASSLLQGPLHHTEAFF. The CDR3 nucleotides read TGTGCCAGCAGCTTGTTACAGGGGCCCTTACATCACACTGAAGCTTTCTTT.

This rearrangement joins TRBV11-2 to TRBJ2-1, with D possibly being TRBD1 or TRBD2 (5 bases each). This CDR3 region has 14 residues. Germline V gene sequence: CDR1 SGHAT, CDR2 FQNNGV. Trimming took off 8 bases at V and 2 bases at J, with 13 bases between the two ends. The CDR3 nucleotides are TGTGCCAGCCTCGAGGGGCAAGCCTACAATGAGCAGTTCTTC. This gives the protein CASLEGQAYNEQFF.

V and J are TRBV7-3 and TRBJ2-1, with D perhaps matching TRBD2 (5 bases). The germline V gene has CDR1 SGHTA and CDR2 FQGTGA. This CDR3 is built from 15 residues. The V end was cut by 5 bases, the J end by 8 bases, with 19 bases between. Here the CDR3 reads CASSPIRGPTDEQFF. The CDR3 nucleotides are TGTGCCAGCAGCCCTATCCGAGGGCCCACGGATGAGCAGTTCTTC.

The rearrangement joins TRBV6-5 to TRBJ1-2; D is undetermined. V lost 6 bases, J lost 0 bases, and 11 bases lay in between. Germline CDR1 MNHEY, CDR2 SVGAGI. The CDR3 runs to 14 residues. The CDR3 DNA reads as TGTGCCAGCAGCGCTACCGGGGCTAACTATGGCTACACCTTC. It yields the protein CASSATGANYGYTF.

The rearrangement links TRBV6-5 to TRBJ1-2, with 7 bases that match TRBD1. The CDR3 consists of 14 residues. After removal of 6 bases from V and 7 bases from J, the junction contained 11 bases not matched to a gene. Germline CDR1 and CDR2: MNHEY and SVGAGI. The CDR3 DNA reads TGTGCCAGCAGCTCCGGACAGGTCTTCGTTGGCTACACCTTC. It is translated as CASSSGQVFVGYTF.